A selection of T cell receptor beta chains follows, all from one sample in a study of OX40 agonist ivuxolimab in advanced cancers. Generated by immunoSEQ multiplex PCR, the TCRdb table keeps only in-frame clones and is missing some. The table lists under 80,000 clones, about nine tenths of them singletons, with roughly 4.5% in the top ten. Material: CD4+ or CD8+ T cells sorted from blood, obtained in a trial of the OX40 agonist ivuxolimab. The receptors derive from an adult with an advanced solid tumor such as melanoma, head and neck, liver or kidney cancer. Both conserved end residues are part of each CDR3.

CDR3 protein: CASSLGTTDNEQFF
J gene: TRBJ2-1
V gene: TRBV7-2

CDR3 protein: CASSLGQGVSSTEAFF
J gene: TRBJ1-1
V gene: TRBV6-6

CDR3 protein: CAIMGRQDYTF
J gene: TRBJ1-2
V gene: TRBV10-3

CDR3 protein: CASSQDVWSEAFF
J gene: TRBJ1-1
V gene: TRBV14

CDR3 protein: CASSDSLWKDGYEQYF
J gene: .
V gene: TRBV6-4

CDR3 protein: CASSLGTIYEQYF
J gene: TRBJ2-7
V gene: TRBV28

CDR3 protein: CASSLGDRITGELFF
J gene: TRBJ2-2
V gene: TRBV5-4

CDR3 protein: CASSEGRIGQTEAFF
J gene: TRBJ1-1
V gene: TRBV2

CDR3 protein: CASRLTGDSYNEQFF
J gene: TRBJ2-1
V gene: TRBV7-2

CDR3 protein: CASSPRTSGSWEQYF
J gene: TRBJ2-7
V gene: TRBV6-1

CDR3 protein: CASSLGVAGAGETQYF
J gene: TRBJ2-5
V gene: TRBV7-7

CDR3 protein: CARPRDRNNQPQHF
J gene: TRBJ1-5
V gene: TRBV10-1

CDR3 protein: CASRGLGLNTGELFF
J gene: TRBJ2-2
V gene: TRBV6-5

CDR3 protein: CASAGSGLGQPQHF
J gene: TRBJ1-5
V gene: TRBV2

CDR3 protein: CASSQQDNYGYTF
J gene: TRBJ1-2
V gene: TRBV7-8

CDR3 protein: CASSSSGVLYEQYF
J gene: TRBJ2-7
V gene: TRBV28

CDR3 protein: CASSGSRGQETQYF
J gene: TRBJ2-5
V gene: TRBV2

CDR3 protein: CASSNYRDRGFQETQYF
J gene: TRBJ2-5
V gene: TRBV21-1

CDR3 protein: CASSLGLAGGSNEQFF
J gene: TRBJ2-1
V gene: TRBV5-6

CDR3 protein: CASSKKTGSTDTQYF
J gene: TRBJ2-3
V gene: TRBV9

CDR3 protein: CASSLVTGGTGELFF
J gene: TRBJ2-2
V gene: TRBV5-4

CDR3 protein: CASSLPGQVLDEQYF
J gene: TRBJ2-7
V gene: TRBV7-9

CDR3 protein: CASSRLGGDYNEQFF
J gene: TRBJ2-1
V gene: TRBV7-8

CDR3 protein: CASGFGPLYEQYF
J gene: TRBJ2-7
V gene: TRBV12-5

CDR3 protein: CASSREYSGSPSLTQYF
J gene: TRBJ2-5
V gene: TRBV7-6

CDR3 protein: CAWSVPSRGIQYF
J gene: TRBJ2-4
V gene: TRBV30

CDR3 protein: CASSFWGREAFF
J gene: TRBJ1-1
V gene: TRBV5-5

CDR3 protein: CASSGTSGSRGDTQYF
J gene: TRBJ2-3
V gene: TRBV2